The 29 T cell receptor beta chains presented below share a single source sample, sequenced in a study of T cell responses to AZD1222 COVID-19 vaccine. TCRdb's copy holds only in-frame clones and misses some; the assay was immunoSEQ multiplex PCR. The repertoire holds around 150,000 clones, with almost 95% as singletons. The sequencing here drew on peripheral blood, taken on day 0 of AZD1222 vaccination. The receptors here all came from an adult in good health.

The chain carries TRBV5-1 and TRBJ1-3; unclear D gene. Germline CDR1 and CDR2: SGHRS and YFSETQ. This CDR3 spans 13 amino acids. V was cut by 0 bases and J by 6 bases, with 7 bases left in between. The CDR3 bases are TGCGCCAGCAGCTTGGGGCTCTCAAACACCATATATTTT. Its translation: CASSLGLSNTIYF.

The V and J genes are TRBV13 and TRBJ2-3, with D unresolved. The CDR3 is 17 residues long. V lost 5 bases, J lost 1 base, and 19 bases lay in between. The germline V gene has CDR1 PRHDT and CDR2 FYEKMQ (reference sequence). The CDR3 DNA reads TGTGCCAGCAGCCTACGGGTGACGCGGATCCGCACAGATACGCAGTATTTT. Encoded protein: CASSLRVTRIRTDTQYF.

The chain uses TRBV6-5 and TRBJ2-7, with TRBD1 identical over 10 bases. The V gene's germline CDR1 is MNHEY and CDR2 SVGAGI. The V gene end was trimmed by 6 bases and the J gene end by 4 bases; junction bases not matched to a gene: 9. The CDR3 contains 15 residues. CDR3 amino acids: CASRPTGGAGYEQYF. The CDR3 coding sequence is TGTGCCAGCAGGCCGACAGGGGGCGCTGGGTACGAGCAGTACTTC.

This CDR3 is CASSLAVGTGPNEKLFF. Here the CDR3 DNA reads TGTGCCAGCAGCTTGGCCGTGGGGACAGGCCCTAATGAAAAACTGTTTTTT. The rearrangement uses TRBV5-5 and TRBJ1-4; 8 bases fit TRBD1. This CDR3 region has 17 residues. The V and J ends lost 0 bases and 3 bases, in that order; junction bases with no gene match: 7. Germline V gives CDR1 SGHKS, CDR2 YYEKEE (reference sequence).

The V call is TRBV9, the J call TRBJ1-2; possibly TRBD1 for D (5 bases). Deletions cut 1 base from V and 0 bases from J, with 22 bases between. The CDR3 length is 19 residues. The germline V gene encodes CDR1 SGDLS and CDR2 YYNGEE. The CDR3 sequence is CASSVPEWGGSIANYGYTF. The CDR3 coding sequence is TGTGCCAGCAGCGTACCCGAATGGGGGGGGTCTATAGCTAACTATGGCTACACCTTC.

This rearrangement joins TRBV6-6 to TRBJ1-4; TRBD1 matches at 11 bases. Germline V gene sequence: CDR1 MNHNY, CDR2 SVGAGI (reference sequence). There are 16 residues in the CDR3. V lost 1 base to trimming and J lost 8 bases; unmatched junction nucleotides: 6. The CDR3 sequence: CASSYYIGTGGEKLFF. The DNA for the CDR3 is TGTGCCAGCAGTTACTATATTGGGACAGGGGGGGAAAAACTGTTTTTT.

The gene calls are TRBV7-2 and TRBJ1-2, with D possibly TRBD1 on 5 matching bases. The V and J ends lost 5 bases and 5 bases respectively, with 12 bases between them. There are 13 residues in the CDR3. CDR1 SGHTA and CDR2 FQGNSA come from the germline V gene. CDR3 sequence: CASSTDRLYGYTF. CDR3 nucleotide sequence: TGTGCCAGCAGCACCGACAGATTATATGGCTACACCTTC.

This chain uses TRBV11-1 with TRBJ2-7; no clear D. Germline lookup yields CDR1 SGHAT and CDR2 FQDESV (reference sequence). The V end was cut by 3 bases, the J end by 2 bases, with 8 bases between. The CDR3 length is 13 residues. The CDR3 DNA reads TGTGCCAGCAGCTTGACCGGTACCTACGAGCAGTACTTC. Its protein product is CASSLTGTYEQYF. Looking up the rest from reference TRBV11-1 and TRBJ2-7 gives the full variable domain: EAEVAQSPRYKITEKSQAVAFWCDPISGHATLYWYRQILGQGPELLVQFQDESVVDDSQLPKDRFSAERLKGVDSTLKIQPAELGDSAMYLCASSLTGTYEQYFGPGTRLTVT.

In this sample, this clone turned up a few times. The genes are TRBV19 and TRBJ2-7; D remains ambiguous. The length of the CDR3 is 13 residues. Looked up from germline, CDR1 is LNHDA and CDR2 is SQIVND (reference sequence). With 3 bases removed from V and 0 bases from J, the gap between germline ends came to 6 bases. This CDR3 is CASSMYVSYEQYF. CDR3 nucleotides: TGTGCCAGTAGTATGTACGTCTCCTACGAGCAGTACTTC.

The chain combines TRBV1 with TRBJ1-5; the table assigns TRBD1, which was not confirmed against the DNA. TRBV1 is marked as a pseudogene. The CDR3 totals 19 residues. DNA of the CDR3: TGCACCAGCAGCCAAGATCTCCCCTGGACGGACAATAGCAATCAGCCCCAGCATTTT. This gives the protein CTSSQDLPWTDNSNQPQHF.

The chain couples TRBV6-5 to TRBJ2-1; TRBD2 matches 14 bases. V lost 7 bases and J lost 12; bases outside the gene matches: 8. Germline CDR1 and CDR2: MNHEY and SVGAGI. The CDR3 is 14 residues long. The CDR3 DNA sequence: TGTGCCAGCATCGAACAGACTAGCGGGGGGGTGCAGTTCTTC. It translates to CASIEQTSGGVQFF.

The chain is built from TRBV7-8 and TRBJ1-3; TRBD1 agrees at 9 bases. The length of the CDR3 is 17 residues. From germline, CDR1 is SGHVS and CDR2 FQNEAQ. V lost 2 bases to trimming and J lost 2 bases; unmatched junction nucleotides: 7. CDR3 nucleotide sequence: TGTGCCAGCAGCTTAACAGGGGGCGCAGGTACTGGAAACACCATATATTTT. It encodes CASSLTGGAGTGNTIYF. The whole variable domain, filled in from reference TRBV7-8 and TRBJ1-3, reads GAGVSQSPRYKVAKRGQDVALRCDPISGHVSLFWYQQALGQGPEFLTYFQNEAQLDKSGLPSDRFFAERPEGSVSTLKIQRTQQEDSAVYLCASSLTGGAGTGNTIYFGEGSWLTVV.

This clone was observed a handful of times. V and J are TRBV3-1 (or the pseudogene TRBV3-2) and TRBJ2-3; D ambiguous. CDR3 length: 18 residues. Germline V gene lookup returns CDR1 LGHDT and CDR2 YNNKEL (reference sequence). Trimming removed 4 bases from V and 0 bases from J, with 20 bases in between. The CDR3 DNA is TGTGCCAGCAGCCCGAGGCGACCTGGGTTGACTAGCACAGATACGCAGTATTTT. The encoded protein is CASSPRRPGLTSTDTQYF.

The CDR3 DNA sequence: TGTGCCAGCAGCGAGGGACAGGCTAATAATTCACCCCTCCACTTT. This translates into CASSEGQANNSPLHF. This rearrangement joins TRBV9 to TRBJ1-6; 8 positions match TRBD1. The J segment lost 5 bases and the V segment lost 3 bases, leaving 4 bases of the junction unmatched. CDR3 length equals 15 residues. Germline V gene sequence: CDR1 SGDLS, CDR2 YYNGEE.

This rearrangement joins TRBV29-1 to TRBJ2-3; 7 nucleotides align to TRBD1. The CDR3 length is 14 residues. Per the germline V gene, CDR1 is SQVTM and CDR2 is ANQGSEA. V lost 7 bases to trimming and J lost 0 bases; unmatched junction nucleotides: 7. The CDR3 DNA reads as TGCAGCGAACGAGGGGGCGCGAGCACAGATACGCAGTATTTT. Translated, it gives CSERGGASTDTQYF.

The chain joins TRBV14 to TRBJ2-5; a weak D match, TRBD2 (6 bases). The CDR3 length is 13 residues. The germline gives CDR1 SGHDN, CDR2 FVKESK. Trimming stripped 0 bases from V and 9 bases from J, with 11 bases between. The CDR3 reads CASSQDPRGAQYF. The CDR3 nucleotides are TGTGCCAGCAGCCAAGATCCGCGCGGGGCCCAGTACTTC.

As DNA, the CDR3 is TGCGCCAGCAGCGAACTGTCCGCGGCTGGGTACAATGAGCAGTTCTTC. Protein sequence: CASSELSAAGYNEQFF. The J gene is TRBJ2-1, the V gene TRBV5-1, with no clear D. V was pared by 4 bases and J by 4 bases, with 18 bases between. Germline-derived CDR1 and CDR2 are SGHRS and YFSETQ. The length of the CDR3 is 16 residues.

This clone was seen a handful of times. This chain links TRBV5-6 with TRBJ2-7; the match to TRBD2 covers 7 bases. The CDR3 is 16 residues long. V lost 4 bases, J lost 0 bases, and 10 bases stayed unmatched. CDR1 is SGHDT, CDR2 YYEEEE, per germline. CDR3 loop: CASSRPRERDSYEQYF. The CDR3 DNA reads TGTGCCAGCAGCCGCCCCCGGGAGCGGGACTCCTACGAGCAGTACTTC.

This CDR3 is CASSLQGSSTGYTF. In nucleotides, the CDR3 is TGTGCCAGCAGTTTACAGGGCAGTTCTACTGGCTACACCTTC. The chain combines TRBV27 with TRBJ1-2; D may be TRBD1 (5 bases). The V gene lost 2 bases and the J gene lost 7 bases, with 14 bases spanning the gap. Germline-derived CDR1 and CDR2 are MNHEY and SMNVEV (reference sequence). The length of the CDR3 is 14 residues.

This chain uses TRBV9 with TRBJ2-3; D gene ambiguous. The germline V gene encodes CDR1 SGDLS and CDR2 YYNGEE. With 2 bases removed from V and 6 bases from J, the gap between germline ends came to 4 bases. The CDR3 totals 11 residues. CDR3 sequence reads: CASSVRDTQYF. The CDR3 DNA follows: TGTGCCAGCAGCGTCCGCGATACGCAGTATTTT.

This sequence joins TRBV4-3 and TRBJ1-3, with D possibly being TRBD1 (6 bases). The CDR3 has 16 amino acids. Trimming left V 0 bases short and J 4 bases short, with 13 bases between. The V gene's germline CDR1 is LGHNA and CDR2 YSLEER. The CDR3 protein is CASSQDPGGLGNTIYF. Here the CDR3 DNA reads TGCGCCAGCAGCCAAGATCCGGGGGGGCTCGGAAACACCATATATTTT.

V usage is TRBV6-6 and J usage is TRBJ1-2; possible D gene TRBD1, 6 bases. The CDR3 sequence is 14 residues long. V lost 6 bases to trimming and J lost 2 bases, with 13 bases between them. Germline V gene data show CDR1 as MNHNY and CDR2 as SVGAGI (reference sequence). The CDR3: CASRLGHGNYGYTF. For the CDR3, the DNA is TGTGCCAGCAGATTGGGACATGGGAACTATGGCTACACCTTC.

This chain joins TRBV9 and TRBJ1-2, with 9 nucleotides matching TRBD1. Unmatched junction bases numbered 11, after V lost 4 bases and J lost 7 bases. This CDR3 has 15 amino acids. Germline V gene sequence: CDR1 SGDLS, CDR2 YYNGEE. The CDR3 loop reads CASSPRTGDGVGYTF. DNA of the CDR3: TGTGCCAGCAGCCCGCGGACAGGGGACGGGGTTGGCTACACCTTC. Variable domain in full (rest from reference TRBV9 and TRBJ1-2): DSGVTQTPKHLITATGQRVTLRCSPRSGDLSVYWYQQSLDQGLQFLIQYYNGEERAKGNILERFSAQQFPDLHSELNLSSLELGDSALYFCASSPRTGDGVGYTFGSGTRLTVV.

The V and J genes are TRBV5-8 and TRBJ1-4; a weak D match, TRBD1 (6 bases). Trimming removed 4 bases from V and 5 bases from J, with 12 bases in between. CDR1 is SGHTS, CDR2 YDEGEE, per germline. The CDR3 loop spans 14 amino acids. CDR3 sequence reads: CASSQGHRNEKLFF. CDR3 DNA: TGTGCCAGCAGCCAGGGACATCGGAATGAAAAACTGTTTTTT.

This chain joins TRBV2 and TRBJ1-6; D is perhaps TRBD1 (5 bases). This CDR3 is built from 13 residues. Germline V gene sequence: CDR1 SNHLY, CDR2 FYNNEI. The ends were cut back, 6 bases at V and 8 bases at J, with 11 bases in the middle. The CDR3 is CASRGEQDSPLHF. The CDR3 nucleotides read TGTGCCAGCAGGGGGGAGCAGGATTCACCCCTCCACTTT.

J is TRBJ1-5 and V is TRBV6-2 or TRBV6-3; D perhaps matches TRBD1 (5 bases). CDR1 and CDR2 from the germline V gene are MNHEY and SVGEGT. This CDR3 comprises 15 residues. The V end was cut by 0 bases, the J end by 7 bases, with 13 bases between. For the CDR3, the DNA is TGTGCCAGCAGTTACTCGAGGCAGGGTAAACAGCCCCAGCATTTT. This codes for CASSYSRQGKQPQHF.

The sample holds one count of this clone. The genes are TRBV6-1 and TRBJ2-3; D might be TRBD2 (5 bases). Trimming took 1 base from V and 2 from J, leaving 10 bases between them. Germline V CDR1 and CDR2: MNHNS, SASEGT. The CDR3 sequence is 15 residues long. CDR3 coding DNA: TGTGCCAGCAGTGAAGTATCGGGGTACACAGATACGCAGTATTTT. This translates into CASSEVSGYTDTQYF.

For the CDR3, the DNA is TGCGCCAGCAGCTTGGCCGTCGTCCAGGGTGAGGCCTACGAGCAGTACTTC. It translates to CASSLAVVQGEAYEQYF. The chain employs TRBV5-1 and TRBJ2-7; TRBD1 might be the D (5 bases). V lost 0 bases, J lost 2 bases, and 18 bases lay in between. Germline CDR1 is SGHRS and CDR2 is YFSETQ. CDR3 size: 17 residues.

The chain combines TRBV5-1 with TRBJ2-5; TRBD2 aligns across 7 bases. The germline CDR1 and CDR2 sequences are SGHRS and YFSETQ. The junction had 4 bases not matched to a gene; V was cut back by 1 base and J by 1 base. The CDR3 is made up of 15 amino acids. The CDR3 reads CASSLLGRAQETQYF. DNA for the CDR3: TGCGCCAGCAGCTTGTTAGGGAGGGCCCAAGAGACCCAGTACTTC. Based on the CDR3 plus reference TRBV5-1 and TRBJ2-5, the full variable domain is KAGVTQTPRYLIKTRGQQVTLSCSPISGHRSVSWYQQTPGQGLQFLFEYFSETQRNKGNFPGRFSGRQFSNSRSEMNVSTLELGDSALYLCASSLLGRAQETQYFGPGTRLLVL.